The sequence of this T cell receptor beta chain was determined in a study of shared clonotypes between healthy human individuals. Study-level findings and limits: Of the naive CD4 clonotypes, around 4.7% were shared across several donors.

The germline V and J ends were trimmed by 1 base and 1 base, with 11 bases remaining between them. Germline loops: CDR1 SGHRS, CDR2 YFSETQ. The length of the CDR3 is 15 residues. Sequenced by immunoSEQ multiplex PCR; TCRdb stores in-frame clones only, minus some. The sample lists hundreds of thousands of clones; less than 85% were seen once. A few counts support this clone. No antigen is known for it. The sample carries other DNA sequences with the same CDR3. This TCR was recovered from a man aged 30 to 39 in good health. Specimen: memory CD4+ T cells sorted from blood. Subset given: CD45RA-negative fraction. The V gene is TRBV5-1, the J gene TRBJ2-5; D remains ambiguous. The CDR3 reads CASSLTAGRQETQYF. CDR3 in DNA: TGCGCCAGCAGCTTGACGGCAGGCCGCCAAGAGACCCAGTACTTC. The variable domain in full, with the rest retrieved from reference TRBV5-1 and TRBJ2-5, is KAGVTQTPRYLIKTRGQQVTLSCSPISGHRSVSWYQQTPGQGLQFLFEYFSETQRNKGNFPGRFSGRQFSNSRSEMNVSTLELGDSALYLCASSLTAGRQETQYFGPGTRLLVL.